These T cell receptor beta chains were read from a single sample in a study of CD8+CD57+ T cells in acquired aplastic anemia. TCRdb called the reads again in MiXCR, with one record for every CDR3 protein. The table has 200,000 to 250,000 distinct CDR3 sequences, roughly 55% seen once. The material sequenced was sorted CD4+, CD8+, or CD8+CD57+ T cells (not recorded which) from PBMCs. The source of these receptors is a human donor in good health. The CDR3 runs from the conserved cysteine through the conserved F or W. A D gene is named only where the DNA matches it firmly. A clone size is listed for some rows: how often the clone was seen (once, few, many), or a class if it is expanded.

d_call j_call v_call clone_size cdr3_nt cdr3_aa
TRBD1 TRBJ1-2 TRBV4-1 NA TGCGCCAGCAGCCAAGATATGACAGGGGTTAACTATGGCTACACCTTC CASSQDMTGVNYGYTF
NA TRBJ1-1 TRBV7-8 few TGTGCCAGCAGCTTATCTTTGGACACTGAAGCTTTCTTT CASSLSLDTEAFF
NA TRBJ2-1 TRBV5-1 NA TGCGCCAGCAGCTATCGGGACACACGTTCCTACAATGAGCAGTTCTTC CASSYRDTRSYNEQFF
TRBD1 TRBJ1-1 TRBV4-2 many TGTGCCAGCAGCCAGAGTCAGGGACAGTTGAACACTGAAGCTTTCTTT CASSQSQGQLNTEAFF
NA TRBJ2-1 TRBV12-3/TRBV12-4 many TGTGCCAGCAGTTCCGTCGGGCTCAATGAGCAGTTCTTC CASSSVGLNEQFF
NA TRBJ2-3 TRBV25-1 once TGTGCCAGCAGCGTAACAGGCACAGATACGCAGTATTTT CASSVTGTDTQYF
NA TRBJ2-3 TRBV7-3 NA TGTGCCAGCAGCCACCCGGATGTCTATACAGACACGCAGTATTTT CASSHPDVYTDTQYF
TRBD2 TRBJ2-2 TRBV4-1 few TGCGCCAGCAGCCAAGATCCGGTGCTAGCGGGGATCACCGGGGAGCTGTTTTTT CASSQDPVLAGITGELFF
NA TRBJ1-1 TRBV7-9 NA TGTGCCAGCAGCTTAAGTGCCCAACCAAGCACTGAAGCTTTCTTT CASSLSAQPSTEAFF
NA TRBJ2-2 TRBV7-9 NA TGTGCCAGCACCTTAACGGGAGACACCGGGGAGCTGTTTTTT CASTLTGDTGELFF
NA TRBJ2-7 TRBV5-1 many TGCGCCAGCAGCTTGGCCAGAACAGGGCCCCTTGGTACGTACGAGCAGTACTTC CASSLARTGPLGTYEQYF